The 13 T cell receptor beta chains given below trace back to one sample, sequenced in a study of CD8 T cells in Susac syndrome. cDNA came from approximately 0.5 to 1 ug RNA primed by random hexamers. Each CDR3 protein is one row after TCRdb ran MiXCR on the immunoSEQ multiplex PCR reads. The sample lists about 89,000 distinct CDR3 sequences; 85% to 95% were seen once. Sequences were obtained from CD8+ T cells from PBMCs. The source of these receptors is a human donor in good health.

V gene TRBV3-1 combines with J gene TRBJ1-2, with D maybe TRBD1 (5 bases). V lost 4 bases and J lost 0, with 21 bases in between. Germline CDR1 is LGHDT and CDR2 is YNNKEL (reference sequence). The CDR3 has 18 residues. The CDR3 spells CASSLSPRQGGSNYGYTF. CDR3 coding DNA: TGTGCCAGCAGCCTCTCGCCAAGGCAGGGTGGCTCTAACTATGGCTACACCTTC.

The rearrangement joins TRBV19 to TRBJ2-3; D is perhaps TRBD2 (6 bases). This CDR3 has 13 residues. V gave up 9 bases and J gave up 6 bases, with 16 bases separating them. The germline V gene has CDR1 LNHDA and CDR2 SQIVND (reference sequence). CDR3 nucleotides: TGTGCCAGCGGGAGTTTGTCTGGGGATACGCAGTATTTT. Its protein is CASGSLSGDTQYF.

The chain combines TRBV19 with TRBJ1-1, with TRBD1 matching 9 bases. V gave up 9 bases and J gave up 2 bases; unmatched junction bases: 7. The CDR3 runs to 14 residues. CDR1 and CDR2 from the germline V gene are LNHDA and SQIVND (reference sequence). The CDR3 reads CARGQGLSNTEAFF. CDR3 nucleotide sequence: TGTGCCAGAGGACAGGGGCTGTCCAACACTGAAGCTTTCTTT. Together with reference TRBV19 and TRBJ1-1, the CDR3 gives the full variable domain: DGGITQSPKYLFRKEGQNVTLSCEQNLNHDAMYWYRQDPGQGLRLIYYSQIVNDFQKGDIAEGYSVSREKKESFPLTVTSAQKNPTAFYLCARGQGLSNTEAFFGQGTRLTVV.

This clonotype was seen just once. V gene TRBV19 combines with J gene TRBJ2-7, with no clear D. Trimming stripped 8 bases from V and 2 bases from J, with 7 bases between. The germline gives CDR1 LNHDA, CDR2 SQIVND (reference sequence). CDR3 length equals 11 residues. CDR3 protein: CASGDPYEQYF. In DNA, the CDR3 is TGTGCCAGTGGTGACCCCTACGAGCAGTACTTC. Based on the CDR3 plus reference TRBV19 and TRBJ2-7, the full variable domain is DGGITQSPKYLFRKEGQNVTLSCEQNLNHDAMYWYRQDPGQGLRLIYYSQIVNDFQKGDIAEGYSVSREKKESFPLTVTSAQKNPTAFYLCASGDPYEQYFGPGTRLTVT.

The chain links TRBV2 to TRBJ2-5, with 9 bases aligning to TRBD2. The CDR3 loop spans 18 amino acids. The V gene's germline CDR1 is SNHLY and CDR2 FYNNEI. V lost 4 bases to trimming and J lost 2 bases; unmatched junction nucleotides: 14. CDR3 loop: CASSVDPGLAESQETQYF. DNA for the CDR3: TGTGCCAGCAGTGTAGACCCGGGACTAGCAGAATCTCAAGAGACCCAGTACTTC.

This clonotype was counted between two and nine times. The CDR3 region has the DNA TGTGCCAGCTCACCACCCGGAGGAACTGAAGCTTTCTTT. Residues: CASSPPGGTEAFF. This chain links TRBV18 with TRBJ1-1; D is unclear. V shed 0 bases and J shed 5 bases, with 7 bases lying between them. CDR1 is KGHSH, CDR2 LQKENI, per germline. The CDR3 consists of 13 residues.

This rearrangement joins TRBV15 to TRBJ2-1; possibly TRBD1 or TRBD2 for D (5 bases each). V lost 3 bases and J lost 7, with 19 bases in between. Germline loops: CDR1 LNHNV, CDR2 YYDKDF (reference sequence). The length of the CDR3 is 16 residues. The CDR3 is CATSRAGMASRNEQFF. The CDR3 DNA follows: TGTGCCACCAGCAGGGCAGGGATGGCTAGCAGGAATGAGCAGTTCTTC.

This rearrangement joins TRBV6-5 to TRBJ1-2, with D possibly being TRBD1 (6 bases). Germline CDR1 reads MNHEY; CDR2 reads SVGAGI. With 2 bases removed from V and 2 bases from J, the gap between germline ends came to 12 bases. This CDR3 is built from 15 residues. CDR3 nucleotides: TGTGCCAGCAGTTACGGGACATACGACAACTATGGCTACACCTTC. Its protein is CASSYGTYDNYGYTF.

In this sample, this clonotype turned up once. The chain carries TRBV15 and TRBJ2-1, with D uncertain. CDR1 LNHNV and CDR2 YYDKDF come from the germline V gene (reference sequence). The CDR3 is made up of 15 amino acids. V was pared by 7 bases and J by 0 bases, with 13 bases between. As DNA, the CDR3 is TGTGCCACCACCGAGGACGGCGGCTCCTACAATGAGCAGTTCTTC. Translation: CATTEDGGSYNEQFF.

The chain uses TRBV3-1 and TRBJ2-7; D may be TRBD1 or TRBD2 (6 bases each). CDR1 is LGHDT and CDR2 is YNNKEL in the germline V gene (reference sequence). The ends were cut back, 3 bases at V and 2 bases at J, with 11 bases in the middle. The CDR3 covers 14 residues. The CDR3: CASSQGGLTYEQYF. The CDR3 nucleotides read TGTGCCAGCAGCCAGGGGGGCCTGACCTACGAGCAGTACTTC.

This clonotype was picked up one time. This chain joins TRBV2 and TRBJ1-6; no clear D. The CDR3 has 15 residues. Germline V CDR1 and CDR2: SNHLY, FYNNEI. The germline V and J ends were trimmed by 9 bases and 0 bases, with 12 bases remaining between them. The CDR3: CASYPGSSYNSPLHF. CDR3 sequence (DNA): TGTGCCAGTTACCCGGGGAGCTCCTATAATTCACCCCTCCACTTT.

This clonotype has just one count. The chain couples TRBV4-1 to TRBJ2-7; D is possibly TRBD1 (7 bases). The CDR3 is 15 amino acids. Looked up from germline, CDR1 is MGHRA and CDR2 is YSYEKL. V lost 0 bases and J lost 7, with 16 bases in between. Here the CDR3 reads CASSQDMGRGREQYF. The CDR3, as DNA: TGCGCCAGCAGCCAAGACATGGGCAGGGGGAGGGAGCAGTACTTC.

CDR3: CASSFPSSRVYAEAFF. CDR3 in DNA: TGTGCCAGCAGCTTCCCCTCTTCTAGGGTTTACGCTGAAGCTTTCTTT. The chain carries TRBV13 and TRBJ1-1; no clear D gene. This CDR3 is 16 amino acids long. V lost 3 bases, J lost 6 bases, and 20 bases lay in between. CDR1 and CDR2 from the germline V gene are PRHDT and FYEKMQ (reference sequence). Full variable domain (missing parts from reference TRBV13 and TRBJ1-1): AAGVIQSPRHLIKEKRETATLKCYPIPRHDTVYWYQQGPGQDPQFLISFYEKMQSDKGSIPDRFSAQQFSDYHSELNMSSLELGDSALYFCASSFPSSRVYAEAFFGQGTRLTVV.